This is a list of T cell receptor beta chains from one sample in a study of blood T cell repertoires in COVID-19. Sequenced by immunoSEQ multiplex PCR; TCRdb stores in-frame clones only, minus some. The sample includes 100,000 to 150,000 clones, 80% to 90% of them seen just once. Sequencing was performed on peripheral blood. The receptors were gathered from a man between 65 and 80 years old who had recovered from COVID-19. The CDR3 runs from the conserved cysteine through the conserved F or W. Fields, in order: V gene, J gene, D gene, clone size, CDR3 protein, CDR3 DNA. D genes are given only for firm matches. Where a row states a size, it is once, few, many or the class of an expanded clone; other rows omit it.

TRBV7-8,TRBJ1-2,TRBD1,few,CASSPGQGVYGYTF,TGTGCCAGCAGCCCGGGACAGGGCGTATATGGCTACACCTTC
TRBV9,TRBJ1-2,.,.,CASSVGAGLYGYTF,TGTGCCAGCAGCGTAGGGGCAGGTCTCTATGGCTACACCTTC
TRBV19,TRBJ2-2,.,.,CASKGGRGNTGELFF,TGTGCCAGTAAGGGCGGCAGGGGGAACACCGGGGAGCTGTTTTTT
TRBV5-1,TRBJ1-2,TRBD1,.,CASSSQGQGDGYTF,TGCGCCAGCAGCTCTCAAGGACAGGGGGATGGCTACACCTTC
TRBV5-4,TRBJ1-2,.,.,CASSLYGLDGYTF,TGTGCCAGCAGCTTGTACGGGTTAGATGGCTACACCTTC
TRBV30,TRBJ1-1,TRBD1,.,CAWSATGVSTEAFF,TGTGCCTGGAGTGCCACAGGGGTTTCCACTGAAGCTTTCTTT
TRBV30,TRBJ1-5,.,.,CAWSRTGSNQPQHF,TGTGCCTGGAGTCGGACGGGGAGCAATCAGCCCCAGCATTTT
TRBV10-2,TRBJ1-2,.,.,CASSDPGDRGYTF,TGCGCCAGCAGTGACCCCGGAGATAGAGGCTACACCTTC
TRBV24-1,TRBJ2-7,TRBD1,.,CATSARTGGYYEQYF,TGTGCCACCAGTGCCAGGACAGGGGGCTACTACGAGCAGTACTTC
TRBV29-1,TRBJ2-1,TRBD2,.,CSARGLAGINEQFF,TGCAGCGCTCGGGGACTAGCGGGTATCAATGAGCAGTTCTTC
TRBV11-3,TRBJ2-1,.,.,CASSLRGAAYNEQFF,TGTGCCAGCAGCTTACGGGGGGCCGCCTACAATGAGCAGTTCTTC
TRBV7-9,TRBJ2-7,TRBD1,.,CASSQLRDRYEQYF,TGTGCCAGCAGCCAACTCCGGGACAGGTACGAGCAGTACTTC
TRBV28,TRBJ2-7,TRBD2,.,CASSPFGTSGSYEQYF,TGTGCCAGCAGTCCCTTCGGGACTAGCGGATCCTACGAGCAGTACTTC
TRBV5-5,TRBJ1-2,.,.,CASSLSTSQDYGYTF,TGTGCCAGCAGCTTGTCTACCAGTCAGGACTATGGCTACACCTTC
TRBV19,TRBJ2-3,TRBD1,.,CASSISTGGTDTQYF,TGTGCCAGTAGTATTTCGACAGGGGGGACAGATACGCAGTATTTT
TRBV18,TRBJ1-2,TRBD1,.,CASSTGFYGYTF,TGTGCCAGCTCGACAGGGTTCTATGGCTACACCTTC
TRBV6-2/TRBV6-3,TRBJ1-2,.,.,CASSYRLRDYGYTF,TGTGCCAGCAGTTACAGACTCAGGGATTATGGCTACACCTTC
TRBV10-2,TRBJ2-7,TRBD1,.,CASSDRGQSYEQYF,TGCGCCAGCAGTGATCGGGGACAGTCCTACGAGCAGTACTTC
TRBV6-5,TRBJ2-7,TRBD1,.,CASRPTGTEYEQYF,TGTGCCAGCAGGCCGACCGGGACAGAGTACGAGCAGTACTTC
TRBV6-5,TRBJ2-1,TRBD2,.,CASRPGLAGNEQFF,TGTGCCAGCAGACCGGGACTAGCGGGCAATGAGCAGTTCTTC
TRBV7-3,TRBJ2-2,TRBD1,.,CASSFLGTANTGELFF,TGTGCCAGCAGCTTTTTGGGGACAGCGAACACCGGGGAGCTGTTTTTT
TRBV19,TRBJ1-2,.,.,CASTPWATHGYTF,TGTGCCAGTACCCCATGGGCTACCCATGGCTACACCTTC
TRBV5-1,TRBJ2-2,.,.,CASSQDRHRELFF,TGCGCCAGCAGCCAAGACAGACACCGGGAGCTGTTTTTT